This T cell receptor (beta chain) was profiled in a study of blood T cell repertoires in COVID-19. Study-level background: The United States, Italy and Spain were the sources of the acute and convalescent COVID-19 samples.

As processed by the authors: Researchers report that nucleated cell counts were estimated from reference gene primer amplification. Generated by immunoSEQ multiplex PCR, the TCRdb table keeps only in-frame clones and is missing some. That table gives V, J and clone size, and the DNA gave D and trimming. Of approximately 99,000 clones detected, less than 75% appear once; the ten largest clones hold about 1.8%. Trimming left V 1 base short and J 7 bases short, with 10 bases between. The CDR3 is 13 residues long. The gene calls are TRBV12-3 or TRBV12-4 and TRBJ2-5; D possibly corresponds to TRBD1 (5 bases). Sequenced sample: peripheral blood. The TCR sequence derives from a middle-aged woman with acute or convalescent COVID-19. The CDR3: CASSLGDQGTQYF. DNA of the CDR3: TGTGCCAGCAGTTTAGGAGACCAGGGGACCCAGTACTTC.